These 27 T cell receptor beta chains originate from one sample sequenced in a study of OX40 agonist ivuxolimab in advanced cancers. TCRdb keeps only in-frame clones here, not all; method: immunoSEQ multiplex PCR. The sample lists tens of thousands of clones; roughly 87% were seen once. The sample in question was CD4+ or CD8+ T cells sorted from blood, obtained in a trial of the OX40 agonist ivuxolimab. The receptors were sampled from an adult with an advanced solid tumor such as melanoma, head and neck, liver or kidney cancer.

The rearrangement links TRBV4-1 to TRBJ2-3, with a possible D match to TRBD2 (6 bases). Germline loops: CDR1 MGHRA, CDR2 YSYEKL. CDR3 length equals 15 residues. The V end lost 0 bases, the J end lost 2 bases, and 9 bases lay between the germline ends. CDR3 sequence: CASSQEGLYTDTQYF. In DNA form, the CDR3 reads TGCGCCAGCAGCCAAGAGGGACTTTACACAGATACGCAGTATTTT.

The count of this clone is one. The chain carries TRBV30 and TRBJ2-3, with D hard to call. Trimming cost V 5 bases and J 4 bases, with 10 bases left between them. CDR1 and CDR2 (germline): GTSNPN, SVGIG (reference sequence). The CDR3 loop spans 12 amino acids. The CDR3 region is CAWGRGSDTQYF. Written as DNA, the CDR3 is TGTGCCTGGGGCCGTGGATCAGATACGCAGTATTTT.

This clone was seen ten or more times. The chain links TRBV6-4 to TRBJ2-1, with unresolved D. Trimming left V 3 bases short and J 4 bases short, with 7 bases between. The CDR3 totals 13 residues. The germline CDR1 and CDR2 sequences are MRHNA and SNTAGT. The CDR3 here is CASSETIYNEQFF. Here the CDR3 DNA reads TGTGCCAGCAGTGAAACCATTTACAATGAGCAGTTCTTC.

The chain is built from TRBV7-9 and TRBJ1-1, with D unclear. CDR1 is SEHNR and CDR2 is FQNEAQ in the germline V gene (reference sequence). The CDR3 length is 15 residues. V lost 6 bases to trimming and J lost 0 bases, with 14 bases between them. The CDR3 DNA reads TGTGCCAGCAGTCTCCAGGTAGGAATGAACACTGAAGCTTTCTTT. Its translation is CASSLQVGMNTEAFF.

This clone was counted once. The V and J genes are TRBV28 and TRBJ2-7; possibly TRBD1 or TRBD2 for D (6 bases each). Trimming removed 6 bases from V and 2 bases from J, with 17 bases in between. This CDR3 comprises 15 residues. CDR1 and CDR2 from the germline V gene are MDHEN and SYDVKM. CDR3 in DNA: TGTGCCAGCAGCCAGGAGGGACAAATCCCCTACGAGCAGTACTTC. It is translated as CASSQEGQIPYEQYF.

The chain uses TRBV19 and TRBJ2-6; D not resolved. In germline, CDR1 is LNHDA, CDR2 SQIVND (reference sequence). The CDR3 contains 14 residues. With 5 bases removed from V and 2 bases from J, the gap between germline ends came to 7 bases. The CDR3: CASSHLPGANVLTF. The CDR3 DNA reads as TGTGCCAGTAGTCACCTTCCTGGGGCCAACGTCCTGACTTTC.

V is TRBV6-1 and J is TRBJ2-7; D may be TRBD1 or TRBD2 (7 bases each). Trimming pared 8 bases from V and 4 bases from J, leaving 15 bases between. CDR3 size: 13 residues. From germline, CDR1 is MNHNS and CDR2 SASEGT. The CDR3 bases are TGTGCCAGCTGGGGGCAGGGGGGGTACGAGCAGTACTTC. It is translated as CASWGQGGYEQYF.

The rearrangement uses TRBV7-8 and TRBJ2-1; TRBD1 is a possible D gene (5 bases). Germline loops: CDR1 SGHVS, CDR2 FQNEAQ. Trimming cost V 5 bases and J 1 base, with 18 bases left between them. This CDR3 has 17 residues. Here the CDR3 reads CASSPLVGRGSYNEQFF. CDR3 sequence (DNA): TGTGCCAGCAGCCCCTTGGTGGGAAGGGGTTCCTACAATGAGCAGTTCTTC.

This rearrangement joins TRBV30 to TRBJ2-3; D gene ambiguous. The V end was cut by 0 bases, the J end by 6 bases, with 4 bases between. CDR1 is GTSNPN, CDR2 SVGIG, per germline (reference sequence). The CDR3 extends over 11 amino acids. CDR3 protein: CAWSVGDTQYF. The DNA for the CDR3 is TGTGCCTGGAGTGTTGGGGATACGCAGTATTTT.

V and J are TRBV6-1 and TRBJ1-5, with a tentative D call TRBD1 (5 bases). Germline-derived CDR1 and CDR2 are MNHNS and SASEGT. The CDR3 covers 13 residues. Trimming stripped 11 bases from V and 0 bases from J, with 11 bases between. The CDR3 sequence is CAAGPYSNQPQHF. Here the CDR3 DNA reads TGTGCCGCGGGGCCTTATAGCAATCAGCCCCAGCATTTT.

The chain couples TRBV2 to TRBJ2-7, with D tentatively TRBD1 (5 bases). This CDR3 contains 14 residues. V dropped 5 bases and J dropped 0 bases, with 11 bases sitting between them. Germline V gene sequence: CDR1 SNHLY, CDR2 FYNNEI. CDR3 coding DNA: TGTGCCAGCAGTAGCCAGGGCCTCTCCTACGAGCAGTACTTC. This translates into CASSSQGLSYEQYF.

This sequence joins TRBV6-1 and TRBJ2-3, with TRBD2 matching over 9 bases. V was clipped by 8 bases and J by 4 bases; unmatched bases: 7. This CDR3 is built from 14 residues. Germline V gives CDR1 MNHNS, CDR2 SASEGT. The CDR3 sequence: CASGGSGGADTQYF. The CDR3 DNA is TGTGCCAGCGGCGGTAGCGGGGGTGCAGATACGCAGTATTTT.

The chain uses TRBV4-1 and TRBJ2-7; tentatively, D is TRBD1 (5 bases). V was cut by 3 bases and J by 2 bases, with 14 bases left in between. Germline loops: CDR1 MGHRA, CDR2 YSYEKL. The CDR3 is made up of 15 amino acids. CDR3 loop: CASSHVDKGPYEQYF. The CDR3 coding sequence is TGCGCCAGCAGCCACGTCGACAAGGGGCCCTACGAGCAGTACTTC.

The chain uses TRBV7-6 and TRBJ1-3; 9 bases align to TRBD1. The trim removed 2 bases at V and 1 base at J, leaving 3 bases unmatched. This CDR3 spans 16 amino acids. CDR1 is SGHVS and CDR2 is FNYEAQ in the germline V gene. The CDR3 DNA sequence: TGTGCCAGCAGCTTACGACAGGGGGTATCTGGAAACACCATATATTTT. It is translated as CASSLRQGVSGNTIYF.

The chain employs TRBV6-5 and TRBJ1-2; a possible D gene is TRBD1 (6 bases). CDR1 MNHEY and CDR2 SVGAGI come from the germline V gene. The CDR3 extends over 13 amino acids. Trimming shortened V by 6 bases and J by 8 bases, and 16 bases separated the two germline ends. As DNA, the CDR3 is TGTGCCAGCAGCCTCGGACAGTCCTACGGCTACACCTTC. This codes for CASSLGQSYGYTF.

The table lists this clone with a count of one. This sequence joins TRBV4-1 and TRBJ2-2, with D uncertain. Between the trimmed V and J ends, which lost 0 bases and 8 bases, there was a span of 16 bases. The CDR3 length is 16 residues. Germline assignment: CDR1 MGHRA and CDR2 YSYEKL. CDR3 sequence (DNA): TGCGCCAGCAGCCAAGAATTCGGTTATACTATGGGGGAGCTGTTTTTT. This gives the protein CASSQEFGYTMGELFF.

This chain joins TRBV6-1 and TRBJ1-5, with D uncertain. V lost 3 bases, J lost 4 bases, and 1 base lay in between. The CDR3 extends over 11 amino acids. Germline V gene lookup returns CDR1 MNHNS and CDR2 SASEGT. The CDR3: CASSENQPQHF. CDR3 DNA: TGTGCCAGCAGTGAGAATCAGCCCCAGCATTTT.

The DNA of the CDR3 is TGTGCCTGGAGCAGGGTGGGCTATGGCTACACCTTC. This encodes CAWSRVGYGYTF. V is TRBV30 and J is TRBJ1-2, with D possibly being TRBD1 (5 bases). Germline CDR1 is GTSNPN and CDR2 is SVGIG (reference sequence). This CDR3 has 12 residues. Trimming left V 3 bases short and J 4 bases short, with 9 bases between.

The CDR3 is CASNTDPADEQYF. The CDR3 DNA reads TGTGCCAGCAATACGGACCCGGCTGACGAGCAGTACTTC. The gene calls are TRBV9 and TRBJ2-7; D remains ambiguous. The CDR3 is made up of 13 amino acids. Deletions cut 6 bases from V and 5 bases from J, with 15 bases between. Germline V lookup: CDR1 SGDLS, CDR2 YYNGEE.

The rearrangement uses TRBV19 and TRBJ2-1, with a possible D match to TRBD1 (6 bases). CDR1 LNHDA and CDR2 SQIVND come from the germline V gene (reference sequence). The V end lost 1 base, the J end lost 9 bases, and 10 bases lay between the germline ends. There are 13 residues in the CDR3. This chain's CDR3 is CASSIGIQGEQFF. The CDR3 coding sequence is TGTGCCAGTAGTATAGGCATACAGGGTGAGCAGTTCTTC.

The CDR3 protein is CASSYLQGAGGYGYTF. The CDR3 coding sequence is TGTGCCAGCAGTTATTTACAGGGGGCCGGTGGCTATGGCTACACCTTC. This sequence joins TRBV7-8 and TRBJ1-2; 9 bases map to TRBD1. In germline, CDR1 is SGHVS, CDR2 FQNEAQ. After removal of 6 bases from V and 4 bases from J, the junction contained 12 bases not matched to a gene. The CDR3 has 16 amino acids.

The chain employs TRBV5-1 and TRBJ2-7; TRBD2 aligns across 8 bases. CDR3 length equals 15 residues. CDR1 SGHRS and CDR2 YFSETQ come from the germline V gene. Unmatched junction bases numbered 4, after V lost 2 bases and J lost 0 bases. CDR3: CASSLAGDSSYEQYF. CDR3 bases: TGCGCCAGCAGCTTAGCGGGGGATAGCTCCTACGAGCAGTACTTC.

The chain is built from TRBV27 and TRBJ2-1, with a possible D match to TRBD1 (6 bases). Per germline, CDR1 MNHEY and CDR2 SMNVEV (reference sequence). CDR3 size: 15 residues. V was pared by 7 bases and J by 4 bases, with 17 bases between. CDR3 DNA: TGTGCCAGCAAGCCACAGGGTGCCCATTACAATGAGCAGTTCTTC. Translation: CASKPQGAHYNEQFF.

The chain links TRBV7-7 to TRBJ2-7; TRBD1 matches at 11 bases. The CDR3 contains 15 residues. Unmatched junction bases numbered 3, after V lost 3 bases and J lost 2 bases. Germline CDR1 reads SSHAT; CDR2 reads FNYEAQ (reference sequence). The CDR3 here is CASSFGTGGAYEQYF. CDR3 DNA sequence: TGTGCCAGCAGCTTTGGGACAGGGGGGGCCTACGAGCAGTACTTC.

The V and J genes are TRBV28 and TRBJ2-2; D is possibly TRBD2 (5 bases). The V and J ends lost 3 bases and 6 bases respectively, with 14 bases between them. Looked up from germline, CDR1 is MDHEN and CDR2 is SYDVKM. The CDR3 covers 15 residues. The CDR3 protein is CASSFFLASPGELFF. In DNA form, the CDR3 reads TGTGCCAGCAGTTTTTTTCTAGCCTCCCCCGGGGAGCTGTTTTTT.

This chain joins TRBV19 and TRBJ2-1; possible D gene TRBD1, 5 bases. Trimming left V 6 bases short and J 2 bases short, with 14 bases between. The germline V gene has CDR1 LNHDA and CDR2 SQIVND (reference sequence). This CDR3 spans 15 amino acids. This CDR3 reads CASRLTVAAYNEQFF. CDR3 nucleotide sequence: TGTGCCAGTAGATTGACAGTGGCCGCCTACAATGAGCAGTTCTTC.

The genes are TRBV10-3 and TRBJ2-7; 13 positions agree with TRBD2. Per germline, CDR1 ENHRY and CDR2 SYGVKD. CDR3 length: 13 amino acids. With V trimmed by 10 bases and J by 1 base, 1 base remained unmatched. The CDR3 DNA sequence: TGTGCCACGACTAGCGGGGGGTCCTACGAGCAGTACTTC. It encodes CATTSGGSYEQYF.